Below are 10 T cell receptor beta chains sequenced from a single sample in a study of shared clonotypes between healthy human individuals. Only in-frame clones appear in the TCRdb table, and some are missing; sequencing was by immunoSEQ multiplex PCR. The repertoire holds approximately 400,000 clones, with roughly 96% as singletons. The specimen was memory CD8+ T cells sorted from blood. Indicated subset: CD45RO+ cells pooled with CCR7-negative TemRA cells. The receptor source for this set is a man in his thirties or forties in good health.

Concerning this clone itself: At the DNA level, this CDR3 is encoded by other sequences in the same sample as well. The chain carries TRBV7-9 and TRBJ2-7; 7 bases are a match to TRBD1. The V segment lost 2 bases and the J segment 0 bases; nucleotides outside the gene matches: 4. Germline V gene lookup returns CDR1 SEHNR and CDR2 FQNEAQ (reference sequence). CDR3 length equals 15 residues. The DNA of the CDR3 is TGTGCCAGCAGCTTACCGGGACAGAGCTCCTACGAGCAGTACTTC. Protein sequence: CASSLPGQSSYEQYF.

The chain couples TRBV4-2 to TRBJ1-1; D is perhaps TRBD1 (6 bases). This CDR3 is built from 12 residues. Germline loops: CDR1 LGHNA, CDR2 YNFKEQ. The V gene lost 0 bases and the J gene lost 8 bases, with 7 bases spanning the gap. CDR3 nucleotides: TGTGCCAGCAGCCAAGATAGGGGGGAAGCTTTCTTT. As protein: CASSQDRGEAFF.

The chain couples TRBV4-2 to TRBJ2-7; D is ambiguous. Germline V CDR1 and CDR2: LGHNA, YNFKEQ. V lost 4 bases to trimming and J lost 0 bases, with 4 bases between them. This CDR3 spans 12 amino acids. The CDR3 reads CASSRDSYEQYF. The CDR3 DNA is TGTGCCAGCAGCCGGGACTCCTACGAGCAGTACTTC.

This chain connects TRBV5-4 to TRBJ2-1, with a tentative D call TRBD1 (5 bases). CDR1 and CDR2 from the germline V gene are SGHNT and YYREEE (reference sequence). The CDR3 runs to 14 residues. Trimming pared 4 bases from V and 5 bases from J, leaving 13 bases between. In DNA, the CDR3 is TGTGCCAGCAGCCCCCTCGACAGAAACAATGAGCAGTTCTTC. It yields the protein CASSPLDRNNEQFF. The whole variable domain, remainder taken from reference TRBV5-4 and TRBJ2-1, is ETGVTQSPTHLIKTRGQQVTLRCSSQSGHNTVSWYQQALGQGPQFIFQYYREEENGRGNFPPRFSGLQFPNYSSELNVNALELDDSALYLCASSPLDRNNEQFFGPGTRLTVL.

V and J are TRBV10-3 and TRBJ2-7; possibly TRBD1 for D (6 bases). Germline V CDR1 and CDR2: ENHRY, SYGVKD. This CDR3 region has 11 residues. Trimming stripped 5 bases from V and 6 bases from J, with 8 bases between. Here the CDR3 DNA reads TGTGCCATCAGTCCAGGGGCCGAGCAGTACTTC. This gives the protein CAISPGAEQYF.

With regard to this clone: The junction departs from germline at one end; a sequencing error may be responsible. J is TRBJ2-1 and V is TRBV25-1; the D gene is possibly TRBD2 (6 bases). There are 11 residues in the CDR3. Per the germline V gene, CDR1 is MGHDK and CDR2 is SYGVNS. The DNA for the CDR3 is TGTGCCAACTCCCCGGGAGATGAGCAGCTCTTC. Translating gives CANSPGDEQLF.

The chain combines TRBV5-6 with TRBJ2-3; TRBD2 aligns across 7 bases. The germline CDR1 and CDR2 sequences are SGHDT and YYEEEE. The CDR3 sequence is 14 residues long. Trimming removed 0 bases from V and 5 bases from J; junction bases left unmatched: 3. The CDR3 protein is CASSLAGGVDTQYF. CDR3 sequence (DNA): TGTGCCAGCAGCTTGGCGGGAGGAGTAGATACGCAGTATTTT. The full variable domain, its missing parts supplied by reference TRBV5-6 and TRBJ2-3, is DAGVTQSPTHLIKTRGQQVTLRCSPKSGHDTVSWYQQALGQGPQFIFQYYEEEERQRGNFPDRFSGHQFPNYSSELNVNALLLGDSALYLCASSLAGGVDTQYFGPGTRLTVL.

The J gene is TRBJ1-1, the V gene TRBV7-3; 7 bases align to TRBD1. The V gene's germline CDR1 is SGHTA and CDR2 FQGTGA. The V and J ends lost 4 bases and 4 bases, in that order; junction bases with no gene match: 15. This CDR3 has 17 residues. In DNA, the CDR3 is TGTGCCAGCAGCTCAATACCCGTGATTCAGGGGGGCACTGAAGCTTTCTTT. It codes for CASSSIPVIQGGTEAFF.

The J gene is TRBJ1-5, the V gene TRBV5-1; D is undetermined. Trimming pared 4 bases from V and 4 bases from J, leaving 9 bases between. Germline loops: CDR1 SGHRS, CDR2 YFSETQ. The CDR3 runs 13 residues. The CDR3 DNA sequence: TGCGCCAGCAGCCCGGACGGTAATCAGCCCCAGCATTTT. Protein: CASSPDGNQPQHF.

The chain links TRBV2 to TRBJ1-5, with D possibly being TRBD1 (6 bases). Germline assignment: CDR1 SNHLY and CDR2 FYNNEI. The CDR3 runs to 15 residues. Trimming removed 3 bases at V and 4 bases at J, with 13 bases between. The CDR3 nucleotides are TGTGCCAGCAGTGACGAGGGGGGAGGTAATCAGCCCCAGCATTTT. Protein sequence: CASSDEGGGNQPQHF.